One and the same sample provided the 5 T cell receptor beta chains below, sequenced in a study of shared clonotypes between healthy human individuals. Profiled with immunoSEQ multiplex PCR; TCRdb holds only in-frame clones, not every one. The sample carries 2 million to 3 million clones, over 85% recorded once. The source material was naive CD4+ T cells from PBMCs. Subset here: CD45RA+ positively selected. These receptors originate from a man aged 18 to 35 in good health. Some clones in this sample may be carry-over from other donors' samples.

Remarks on this clone: This sample includes further DNA sequences coding for the same CDR3. The CDR3: CASRRTGDYGYTF. The CDR3 coding sequence is TGTGCCAGCAGGCGGACAGGGGACTATGGCTACACCTTC. The J gene is TRBJ1-2, the V gene TRBV28; 9 bases map to TRBD1. The V gene end was trimmed by 6 bases and the J gene end by 3 bases; junction bases not matched to a gene: 2. CDR3 length equals 13 residues. Germline-derived CDR1 and CDR2 are MDHEN and SYDVKM.

The chain joins TRBV29-1 to TRBJ2-4; D not certain. Trimming shortened V by 3 bases and J by 8 bases, and 11 bases separated the two germline ends. The CDR3 sequence is 12 residues long. The germline gives CDR1 SQVTM, CDR2 ANQGSEA. CDR3 DNA: TGCAGCGTTGACAGGCTTCAGGACATTCAGTACTTC. This gives the protein CSVDRLQDIQYF.

The table lists this clone with a count of one. The chain carries TRBV12-5 and TRBJ2-1, with 8 bases matching TRBD2. There are 15 residues in the CDR3. Germline CDR1 LGHNT, CDR2 FRNRAP. The trim removed 5 bases at V and 4 bases at J, leaving 7 bases unmatched. In DNA form, the CDR3 reads TGTGCTAGTGGTGGAGGGAGCGGGAGTTACAATGAGCAGTTCTTC. This encodes CASGGGSGSYNEQFF.

This clone was found once. The rearrangement links TRBV10-3 to TRBJ1-5, with no clear D. This CDR3 is built from 13 residues. V lost 8 bases to trimming and J lost 0 bases, with 8 bases between them. Germline CDR1 ENHRY, CDR2 SYGVKD. CDR3 residues: CAIAENSNQPQHF. The CDR3 DNA follows: TGTGCCATCGCTGAAAATAGCAATCAGCCCCAGCATTTT.

The gene calls are TRBV5-4 and TRBJ2-7; 7 bases are shared with TRBD1. This CDR3 spans 15 amino acids. CDR1 is SGHNT, CDR2 YYREEE, per germline (reference sequence). V lost 0 bases and J lost 0; bases outside the gene matches: 3. The CDR3 nucleotides read TGTGCCAGCAGCTTGGAGGGGGCCCGCTCCTACGAGCAGTACTTC. It encodes CASSLEGARSYEQYF.